This T cell receptor (beta chain) emerged from a study of post-analysis software for immune sequencing data. Study-wide results and caveats: With TRBV5-6, TRBV5-1 and TRBV20-1 included, 4 or 5 TRBV segments were more frequent in patients than in controls.

In germline, CDR1 is ENHRY, CDR2 SYGVKD. The CDR3 has 18 residues. Losses at the gene ends were 0 bases for V and 2 bases for J; bases not matched to a gene: 11. Details on this clonotype: Its antigen remains unidentified.

Prepared TCR beta cDNA libraries contained unique molecular identifiers. TCRdb reprocessed the PCR reads with MiXCR, giving one entry per CDR3 protein. The sample lists over 700,000 distinct CDR3 sequences, approximately 30% occurring once. This clonotype was sampled from a girl aged 5-17 years with multiple sclerosis. The sample taken for sequencing was blood. The chain recombines TRBV10-3 with TRBJ2-5; the match to TRBD2 covers 8 bases. CDR3 sequence (DNA): TGTGCCATCAGTGAGTCCCGGTCCCTGGTAGCGGGACAAGAGACCCAGTACTTC. This encodes CAISESRSLVAGQETQYF.